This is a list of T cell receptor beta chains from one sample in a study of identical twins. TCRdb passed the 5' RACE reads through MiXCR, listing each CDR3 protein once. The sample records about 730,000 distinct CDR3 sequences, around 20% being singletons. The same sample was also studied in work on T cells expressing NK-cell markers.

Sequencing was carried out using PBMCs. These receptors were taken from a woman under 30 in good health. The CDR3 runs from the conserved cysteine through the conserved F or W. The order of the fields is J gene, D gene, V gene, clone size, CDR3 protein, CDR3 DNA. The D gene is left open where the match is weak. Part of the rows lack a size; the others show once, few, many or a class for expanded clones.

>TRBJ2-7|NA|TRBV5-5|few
CASSLVHLPGEQYF
TGTGCCAGCAGCTTGGTCCACCTCCCTGGGGAGCAGTACTTC
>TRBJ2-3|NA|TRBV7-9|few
CASKFSSGIPADTQYF
TGTGCCAGCAAATTTTCATCTGGGATACCCGCAGATACGCAGTATTTT
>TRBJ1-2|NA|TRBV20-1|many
CSARDTGRVRYTF
TGCAGTGCTAGAGATACCGGTAGGGTACGCTACACCTTC
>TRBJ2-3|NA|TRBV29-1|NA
CSVGTSLSTDTQYF
TGCAGCGTCGGTACTAGTCTTAGTACAGATACGCAGTATTTT
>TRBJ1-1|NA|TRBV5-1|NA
CASSPSRGAGEAFF
TGCGCCAGCAGCCCCTCGCGAGGGGCAGGTGAAGCTTTCTTT
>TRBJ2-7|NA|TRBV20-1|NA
CSASTGTGYEQYF
TGCAGTGCTAGCACCGGGACCGGGTACGAGCAGTACTTC
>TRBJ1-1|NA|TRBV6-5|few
CASSYGGGNTEAFF
TGTGCCAGCAGTTATGGTGGGGGGAACACTGAAGCTTTCTTT
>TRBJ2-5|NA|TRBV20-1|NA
CSARVMGYQETQYF
TGCAGTGCTAGGGTAATGGGGTACCAAGAGACCCAGTACTTC
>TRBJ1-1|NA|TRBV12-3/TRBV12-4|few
CASSLSGGNTEAFF
TGTGCCAGCAGTTTATCCGGAGGGAACACTGAAGCTTTCTTT
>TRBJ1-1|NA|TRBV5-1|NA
CASSLGQQMNTEAFF
TGCGCCAGCAGCCTCGGACAGCAAATGAACACTGAAGCTTTCTTT
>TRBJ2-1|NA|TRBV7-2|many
CASSPPGSSYNEQFF
TGTGCCAGCAGCCCCCCGGGCAGCTCCTACAATGAGCAGTTCTTC